This note documents a single TCR beta chain sequence. Its antigen is undetermined. All of the isolated RNA was reverse transcribed, so expressed TCRB transcripts were sequenced. Sequencing used immunoSEQ multiplex PCR; TCRdb keeps in-frame clones, though not all of them. The sample includes tens of thousands of clones, around a third of them seen just once. A sort by CD45RO/CCR7/CD25/CD127/CD95/CD27 yielded CD4+ naive, central memory, regulatory and stem cell-like memory cells. The data were taken from a study of beta chain features in type 1 diabetes. With 5 bases clipped from V and 10 bases from J, the junction kept 7 bases outside the gene matches. This CDR3 comprises 12 residues. Per germline, CDR1 SGHDT and CDR2 YYEEEE. General study points: Fewer insertions but more deletions were seen at VDJ junctions in type 1 diabetes patients. There was a possibility that cDNA sequencing over-represented cells with high TCR expression. A possible short-template PCR bias applies equally to patients and controls.

The V gene is TRBV5-6, the J gene TRBJ1-1; 8 nucleotides match TRBD1. The clonotype originates from a young woman in good health. The sample comprised stem cell memory CD4+ T cells from blood. The CDR3 reads CASRNYRGGAFF. The DNA for the CDR3 is TGTGCCAGCAGGAATTACAGGGGGGGAGCTTTCTTT.